This passage covers 4 T cell receptor beta chains from one sample sequenced in a study of blood T cells in healthy people across ages. A second PCR of about 6 to 11 cycles used a sample-barcoded 5' primer and a J-beta primer mix. TCRdb re-derived calls from the 5' RACE reads in MiXCR, one entry per CDR3 protein. The table lists 1 million or so distinct CDR3 sequences, 20% to 25% of them singletons. These data also featured in a second study, about T cells of mothers and their children.

Sequencing was performed on blood. The receptors here all came from a girl aged 2-10 years in good health.

This clonotype was picked up a small number of times. The rearrangement joins TRBV5-1 to TRBJ2-1, with D perhaps TRBD1 (5 bases). In germline, CDR1 is SGHRS, CDR2 YFSETQ. The CDR3 extends over 15 amino acids. V lost 5 bases, J lost 1 base, and 13 bases lay in between. CDR3 loop: CASRNGAESYNEQFF. The CDR3 DNA reads TGCGCCAGCAGAAATGGGGCCGAATCCTACAATGAGCAGTTCTTC.

This clonotype has more than one count but fewer than ten. CDR3 in DNA: TGCAGTGCTAGATTGGCGGGCCCGGGGACAGATACGCAGTATTTT. Encoded protein: CSARLAGPGTDTQYF. V usage is TRBV20-1 and J usage is TRBJ2-3; a possible D gene is TRBD2 (5 bases). The V gene's germline CDR1 is DFQATT and CDR2 SNEGSKA (reference sequence). V was shortened by 2 bases and J by 3 bases, with 15 bases between the two germline ends. This CDR3 contains 15 residues.

Points on this clonotype: At one end the junction does not follow the germline gene, possibly because of a read error. V is TRBV7-3 and J is TRBJ2-3, with a possible D match to TRBD1 (5 bases). CDR1 is SGHTA, CDR2 FQGTGA, per germline. The CDR3 covers 12 residues. The CDR3 loop is CASSVTQGSLHF. Here the CDR3 DNA reads TGTGCCAGCAGCGTGACCCAGGGATCCCTGCATTTT.

Worth noting for this clonotype: This CDR3 is missing its conserved last phenylalanine or tryptophan, likely due to a read error. It is unclear where the CDR3 begins or ends on the DNA, so no DNA is shown, and the CDR3 is as TCRdb lists it. CDR3 sequence: CASSLLRTEGAKFTA. The chain combines TRBV28 with TRBJ2-3; the tabulated D call, TRBD1, remains unverified against the DNA. Per germline, CDR1 MDHEN and CDR2 SYDVKM. The CDR3 is 15 amino acids in total, end residues counted.